This T cell receptor (beta chain) originates from a study of blood T cells in healthy people across ages. At the level of the study: Capture by template switching was about one barcoded beta molecule per two T cells. Study-level points and caveats: Observed TCR beta diversity per million T cells went down as age went up. This fall followed a roughly linear course with age. PBMCs went unsorted, and a conclusive naive versus antigen-experienced comparison was therefore prevented.

Trimming cost V 5 bases and J 0 bases; bases outside gene matches: 8. CDR1 and CDR2 from the germline V gene are DFQATT and SNEGSKA (reference sequence). The CDR3 has 17 amino acids. Alongside a J-beta primer mix, a sample-barcoded 5' primer served in a second PCR lasting 7 to 11 cycles. Every molecule of cDNA carried a tag from a template-switch adaptor with 12 random nucleotides. TCRdb re-analysed the 5' RACE reads in MiXCR, keeping a single row per CDR3 protein. The repertoire has around 1,000,000 distinct CDR3 sequences, more than 30% of them found once; the top ten carry around 13%. This clonotype was seen a few times. What it recognizes is unknown.

Sequencing was performed on blood. This TCR came from a man aged 18 to 35 in good health. The V call is TRBV20-1, the J call TRBJ2-3, with 13 bases aligning to TRBD2. For the CDR3, the DNA is TGCAGTGCTTCCCGGACTAGCGGGGGAACGAGCACAGATACGCAGTATTTT. Its protein is CSASRTSGGTSTDTQYF.